This TCR beta chain was retrieved from a study of cytomegalovirus exposure and HLA in healthy donors. Note on this clone: Its target is not known.

This CDR3 has 14 amino acids. Germline V gene sequence: CDR1 LNHDA, CDR2 SQIVND (reference sequence). The V end lost 1 base, the J end lost 5 bases, and 11 bases lay between the germline ends. Overall study findings and caveats: Using the classifier, cytomegalovirus status was reportedly diagnosed with high specificity and sensitivity. In an earlier analysis, productive rearrangement rates for most beta V segments clustered near 87% or 30%.

The PCR had 60 Vbeta and 13 Jbeta primers. Using immunoSEQ multiplex PCR, the repertoire was profiled, and TCRdb retains in-frame clones only, with some absent. This table holds over 100,000 clones, about four fifths found once. What was sequenced was PBMCs. This TCR was sampled from a woman in her twenties or thirties in good health and CMV-seronegative. The V and J genes are TRBV19 and TRBJ1-1, with unresolved D. CDR3 amino acids: CASSIGPWRTEAFF. The CDR3, as DNA: TGTGCCAGTAGTATAGGGCCTTGGAGGACTGAAGCTTTCTTT.